This is a list of T cell receptor beta chains from one sample in a study of blood T cell repertoires in COVID-19. Data came from immunoSEQ multiplex PCR; TCRdb stores just in-frame clones and leaves some out. This sample yields about 200,000 clones, of which 81% are seen a single time; approximately 9% belongs to the top ten. Material for sequencing was PBMCs or T cells enriched from blood (not recorded which). The receptors were gathered from a woman in her forties or fifties with acute COVID-19. Each CDR3 is given with its conserved first and last residue. Fields, in order: J gene, D gene, clone size, V gene, CDR3 protein, CDR3 DNA. D genes are given only for firm matches. Only part of the rows carry a size: once, few, many, or a class if the clone is expanded.

TRBJ2-7 TRBD2 NA TRBV7-2 CASSSSGTYEQYF TGTGCCAGCAGCTCTAGCGGGACATACGAGCAGTACTTC
TRBJ1-1 NA NA TRBV4-2 CASSQGLGGRETEAFF TGTGCCAGCAGCCAGGGACTGGGAGGGCGGGAAACTGAAGCTTTCTTT
TRBJ2-2 TRBD1 NA TRBV27 CASSRRQGARGGELFF TGTGCCAGCAGTCGTCGACAGGGGGCGCGGGGCGGGGAGCTGTTTTTT
TRBJ2-5 TRBD2 NA TRBV7-7 CASSLGGGFQETQYF TGTGCCAGCAGCTTAGGGGGGGGATTCCAAGAGACCCAGTACTTC
TRBJ1-1 NA once TRBV6-5 CARFFNYPNTEAFF TGTGCCAGATTTTTTAACTACCCGAACACTGAAGCTTTCTTT
TRBJ2-7 TRBD2 once TRBV4-3 CASSPGLVSYEQYF TGCGCCAGCAGCCCTGGACTAGTCTCTTACGAGCAGTACTTC
TRBJ2-3 TRBD2 NA TRBV9 CASSTLAGGLGTDTQYF TGTGCCAGCAGCACACTAGCGGGAGGGCTGGGCACAGATACGCAGTATTTT
TRBJ2-7 TRBD2 NA TRBV9 CASSVAGGPGSYEQYF TGTGCCAGCAGCGTAGCGGGAGGGCCTGGTTCCTACGAGCAGTACTTC
TRBJ2-2 NA NA TRBV6-2/TRBV6-3 CASSFSGQTGELFF TGTGCCAGCAGTTTCTCTGGACAAACCGGGGAGCTGTTTTTT
TRBJ2-2 NA NA TRBV7-2 CASSLPGTGELFF TGTGCCAGCAGCTTACCAGGAACCGGGGAGCTGTTTTTT
TRBJ1-2 NA NA TRBV29-1 CSVEDRRGTNYGYTF TGCAGCGTTGAAGATCGGAGGGGAACTAACTATGGCTACACCTTC
TRBJ2-1 TRBD2 few TRBV15 CATSRTAGGWLGEQFF TGTGCCACCAGCAGGACTGCGGGAGGGTGGCTTGGTGAGCAGTTCTTC